Listed below are T cell receptor beta chains from one sample, sequenced in a study of control samples from healthy donors and cancer patients. Repertoires were generated with immunoSEQ multiplex PCR, while TCRdb's copy carries only in-frame clones and drops some. Of roughly 130,000 clones listed, about 95% were seen once; the top ten hold 3.6%. Sequences were obtained from blood. The receptors originated from a man aged 25-40 years in good health. The CDR3 runs from the conserved cysteine through the conserved F or W. The D gene is left open where the match is weak. Clone sizes are given selectively: once, few, many, or a class where the clone is expanded.

clone_size d_call j_call v_call cdr3_nt cdr3_aa
NA NA TRBJ2-7 TRBV19 TGTGCCAGTAGTTCGGACGGAAAAAGCTCCTACGAGCAGTACTTC CASSSDGKSSYEQYF
NA NA TRBJ2-5 TRBV13 TGTGCCAGCAGCTTAGGCCAGGCGACTCAAGAGACCCAGTACTTC CASSLGQATQETQYF
few NA TRBJ2-1 TRBV6-2/TRBV6-3 TGTGCCAGCAGCCAGAGCTCCTACAATGAGCAGTTCTTC CASSQSSYNEQFF
NA NA TRBJ1-2 TRBV6-5 TGTGCCAGCAGTTCGGGGAACGGCTACACCTTC CASSSGNGYTF
NA TRBD2 TRBJ2-3 TRBV24-1 TGTGCCACCAGTGATTTGGGAAGCGGGGGGGCAGGAGATACGCAGTATTTT CATSDLGSGGAGDTQYF
NA NA TRBJ1-6 TRBV4-2 TGTGCCAGCAGCCCCCATAGCTCCTATAATTCACCCCTCCACTTT CASSPHSSYNSPLHF
NA NA TRBJ2-2 TRBV6-6 TGTGCCAGCAGTTATTTACAGGGAATCACCGGGGAGCTGTTTTTT CASSYLQGITGELFF
NA TRBD1 TRBJ1-4 TRBV2 TGTGCCAGCAGTGGGCCCAGGGACAGGGGGAGTTGGGAGGAAAAACTGTTTTTT CASSGPRDRGSWEEKLFF
NA NA TRBJ2-7 TRBV4-1 TGCGCCAGCAGCCAACAACTAGCCCCTAGCTCCTACGAGCAGTACTTC CASSQQLAPSSYEQYF
NA NA TRBJ2-7 TRBV5-4 TGTGCCAGCAGCTTAGTCGGCGGGGGCATCTCCTACGAGCAGTACTTC CASSLVGGGISYEQYF
NA NA TRBJ1-1 TRBV7-6 TGTGCCAGCAGCTTAGCGAACGAGGGGAACACTGAAGCTTTCTTT CASSLANEGNTEAFF
NA TRBD1 TRBJ2-5 TRBV6-2/TRBV6-3 TGTGCCAGCAGTTACTCGACCGGGACAGGGGGTCGGACCCAGTACTTC CASSYSTGTGGRTQYF
NA NA TRBJ2-3 TRBV4-3 TGCGCCAGCAGCCAAGGAGCCAGGAACACAGATACGCAGTATTTT CASSQGARNTDTQYF
NA TRBD1 TRBJ2-3 TRBV9 TGTGCCAGTACACCGGGACAGGGGTTTTCAGATACGCAGTATTTT CASTPGQGFSDTQYF
NA NA TRBJ1-1 TRBV6-1 TGTGCCAGCAGTGAAGCGACGTTCACTGAAGCTTTCTTT CASSEATFTEAFF
NA TRBD1 TRBJ1-1 TRBV7-2 TGTGCCAGCAGGGAGCCAGGGGGGGGTCCGAACACTGAAGCTTTCTTT CASREPGGGPNTEAFF
NA NA TRBJ2-3 TRBV5-5 TGTGCCAGCAGCTTGGAAGTGGGCACAGATACGCAGTATTTT CASSLEVGTDTQYF
NA TRBD1 TRBJ2-2 TRBV4-1 TGCGCCAGCAGCCCAAGGGTTGAGGACAGGGGGTTCAGGGAGCTGTTTTTT CASSPRVEDRGFRELFF
NA TRBD1 TRBJ1-2 TRBV2 TGTGCCAGCAGCGACGGGACAGGGGGCCCTTATGGCTACACCTTC CASSDGTGGPYGYTF
NA NA TRBJ1-5 TRBV5-6 TGTGCCAGCAGCTTGGGACAGTATAGCAATCAGCCCCAGCATTTT CASSLGQYSNQPQHF
NA TRBD2 TRBJ2-7 TRBV7-2 TGTGCCAGCAGCTCACGACCGAGCGGGGGGGCCTACGAGCAGTACTTC CASSSRPSGGAYEQYF
NA NA TRBJ1-1 TRBV30 TGTGCCTCTGGACTTACTGAAGCTTTCTTT CASGLTEAFF
NA NA TRBJ2-1 TRBV7-5 TGTGTCAGAAGAGAAAGTGAGCAGTTCTTC CVRRESEQFF
NA TRBD2 TRBJ2-2 TRBV13 TGTGCCAGCAGCTTAGAAGGGCTAGCGGGGGAACATGGCGGGGAGCTGTTTTTT CASSLEGLAGEHGGELFF
NA TRBD1 TRBJ1-6 TRBV4-1 TGCGCCAGCAGCCAAGATATCACTTACCTAGACAGGGGGCAATCGAATTCACCCCTCCACTTT CASSQDITYLDRGQSNSPLHF
NA NA TRBJ2-3 TRBV29-1 TGCAGCGCCACCAGGGGAGATACGCAGTATTTT CSATRGDTQYF
NA NA TRBJ2-2 TRBV18 TGTGCCAGCTCACCTAGAGGCAGATCGTATCCCGGGGAGCTGTTTTTT CASSPRGRSYPGELFF
few NA TRBJ2-5 TRBV5-8 TGTGCCAGCAGCTCGGTGGGAACCGGGGGGACCCAGTACTTC CASSSVGTGGTQYF
NA TRBD1 TRBJ1-2 TRBV19 TGTGCCAGTAGCGGACAGGGAAATAAAGATGACTACACCTTC CASSGQGNKDDYTF
once NA TRBJ1-4 TRBV24-1 TGTGCCACCAGTAACGGGACTCCGGACGAAAAACTGTTTTTT CATSNGTPDEKLFF
NA NA TRBJ2-1 TRBV6-5 TGTGCCAGCAGTCCAACAGGGCGGGGTGAGCAGTTCTTC CASSPTGRGEQFF
NA NA TRBJ2-5 TRBV18 TGTGCCAGCTCTCCAGGGACTCGAGAGACCCAGTACTTC CASSPGTRETQYF
NA NA TRBJ2-7 TRBV14 TGTGCCAGCAGCCAAGGCGGTCTTGACTACGAGCAGTACTTC CASSQGGLDYEQYF
NA NA TRBJ2-3 TRBV4-3 TGCGCCAGCAGCCAAGAATGGGCGAGGGCAGATACGCAGTATTTT CASSQEWARADTQYF
few NA TRBJ2-7 TRBV4-1 TGCGCCAGCAGCCACCCCTTGCGGGGGCGCGAGCAGTACTTC CASSHPLRGREQYF
NA NA TRBJ1-1 TRBV29-1 TGCAGCGTTGAAGTGCAGGCATATGCTTTCTTT CSVEVQAYAFF
NA TRBD1 TRBJ2-3 TRBV5-4 TGTGCCAGCAGCTTGGGACAGGGATCAGATACGCAGTATTTT CASSLGQGSDTQYF
NA NA TRBJ1-1 TRBV18 TGTGCCAGCTCACCAGGGGGGGACACTGAAGCTTTCTTT CASSPGGDTEAFF
NA TRBD1 TRBJ2-7 TRBV12-3/TRBV12-4 TGTGCCAGCAGGTCAGGGACAGACTACGAGCAGTACTTC CASRSGTDYEQYF
NA NA TRBJ2-7 TRBV5-1 TGCGCCAGCAGCTTGGGATTTCCCTACGAGCAGTACTTC CASSLGFPYEQYF
NA NA TRBJ2-7 TRBV7-9 TGTGCCAGCAGCCCTAGTGGGGGGCGCAGATACGAGCAGTACTTC CASSPSGGRRYEQYF
NA TRBD2 TRBJ2-5 TRBV5-1 TGCGCCAGCAGCATCGGGACTATAACACAAGAGACCCAGTACTTC CASSIGTITQETQYF